This T cell receptor beta chain was profiled in a study of technical replicates of blood from a few donors. The protocol was immunoSEQ multiplex PCR, while the TCRdb copy is restricted to in-frame clones and leaves out a portion. The sample holds about 80,000 clones, roughly 98% seen once. This CDR3 is built from 15 residues. V was shortened by 6 bases and J by 3 bases, with 18 bases between the two germline ends. Germline assignment: CDR1 SNHLY and CDR2 FYNNEI. The chain carries TRBV2 and TRBJ2-7; possibly TRBD1 for D (6 bases). The clonotype originates from a human donor in good health. Sequencing used T cells isolated from PBMCs. CDR3 nucleotide sequence: TGTGCCAGCAGGCCCCTCACAGGGTCTATCTACGAGCAGTACTTC. Its protein product is CASRPLTGSIYEQYF. Full variable domain (rest looked up from reference TRBV2 and TRBJ2-7): EPEVTQTPSHQVTQMGQEVILRCVPISNHLYFYWYRQILGQKVEFLVSFYNNEISEKSEIFDDQFSVERPDGSNFTLKIRSTKLEDSAMYFCASRPLTGSIYEQYFGPGTRLTVT.